This T cell receptor (beta chain) was sequenced during a study of shared clonotypes between healthy human individuals. Naive CD8 cells lacked CD45RO, underwent positive selection for CCR7 and left out terminally differentiated effector memory CD45RA+ cells. CDR3 length equals 12 residues. Germline V CDR1 and CDR2: MNHNS, SASEGT. V was shortened by 3 bases and J by 6 bases, with 9 bases between the two germline ends. Some clones are missing from TCRdb's copy, which holds only in-frame ones; the method was immunoSEQ multiplex PCR. The sample has about 2.1 million clones, 80% to 95% seen once. Sequencing was carried out using naive CD8+ T cells from PBMCs. The clonotype comes from a man in his late teens or twenties in good health. Some clones in this sample may be carry-over from other donors' samples. The chain links TRBV6-1 to TRBJ2-7; D may match TRBD1 or TRBD2 (6 bases each). CDR3 loop: CASSDSGAEQYF. In DNA form, the CDR3 reads TGTGCCAGCAGTGACTCGGGGGCCGAGCAGTACTTC.